Following are 2 T cell receptor beta chains from one sample sequenced in a study of T cell clones after liver transplantation. The protocol was immunoSEQ multiplex PCR, while the TCRdb copy is restricted to in-frame clones and leaves out a portion. The sample lists more than 100,000 clones, around 80% occurring once. The material sequenced was CD4+ T cells from blood, taken roughly 50 months after liver transplant. The receptor source for this set is a human patient who received a liver transplant. Part of the T cells may come from the graft donor.

J is TRBJ2-7 and V is TRBV5-1; 9 bases match TRBD2. This CDR3 has 15 residues. CDR1 SGHRS and CDR2 YFSETQ come from the germline V gene. The V segment lost 0 bases and the J segment 3 bases; nucleotides outside the gene matches: 4. This CDR3 reads CASSLAAGGVYEQYF. The CDR3 nucleotides are TGCGCCAGCAGCTTGGCGGCGGGAGGGGTCTACGAGCAGTACTTC.

The chain combines TRBV9 with TRBJ2-3, with 8 bases aligning to TRBD2. Germline assignment: CDR1 SGDLS and CDR2 YYNGEE. This CDR3 has 17 amino acids. J lost 2 bases, V lost 0 bases, and 8 bases had no gene match. In DNA, the CDR3 is TGTGCCAGCAGCGTAGGGCGGCGAGCGGGGGTCACAGATACGCAGTATTTT. Protein product: CASSVGRRAGVTDTQYF.